This entry describes one TCR beta chain. Cohorts were determined from participant-reported clinical history. Some clones are missing from TCRdb's copy, which holds only in-frame ones; the method was immunoSEQ multiplex PCR. The table lists 150,000 to 200,000 clones, 80% of them singletons. This specimen comes from a study of blood T cell repertoires in COVID-19. In the study overall: Some COVID-19 samples were acute and others convalescent; all came from the United States, Italy and Spain. In each case, the material was cDNA or gDNA derived from T cells, B-cell-depleted T cells, or PBMCs.

V gave up 5 bases and J gave up 0 bases, with 10 bases separating them. The germline V gene encodes CDR1 PRHDT and CDR2 FYEKMQ (reference sequence). This CDR3 spans 15 amino acids. What was sequenced was PBMCs or T cells enriched from blood (not recorded which). The TCR originated in a woman between 55 and 75 years old who had recovered from COVID-19. The chain employs TRBV13 and TRBJ1-4, with D perhaps matching TRBD1 (6 bases). CDR3 nucleotide sequence: TGTGCCAGCAGCCAAGGGACACCAACTAATGAAAAACTGTTTTTT. Protein sequence: CASSQGTPTNEKLFF.